These 24 T cell receptor beta chains share one sample of origin, sequenced in a study of human T cells and chemical hapten exposure. Time point here: pre-sensitization, week 0. Treatment denoted: therapeutic diphenylcyclopropenone sensitization with weekly scalp DPC. TCRdb fed the RACE reads into MiXCR, producing one record per CDR3 protein. The sample includes over 300,000 distinct CDR3 sequences, 4.5% to 5.5% of them seen just once. The source material was whole blood, sampled in connection with sensitization to the hapten diphenylcyclopropenone (DPC). All receptors derive from a woman between 45 and 60 years old with alopecia areata. Some clones in this sample may be carry-over from other donors' samples.

The chain recombines TRBV2 with TRBJ1-5; D uncertain. With 1 base removed from V and 0 bases from J, the gap between germline ends came to 7 bases. CDR1 is SNHLY, CDR2 FYNNEI, per germline. This CDR3 is 15 amino acids long. The CDR3: CASSEVGYSNQPQHF. CDR3 bases: TGTGCCAGCAGTGAAGTTGGGTATAGCAATCAGCCCCAGCATTTT.

This clonotype was observed a handful of times. The chain joins TRBV27 to TRBJ2-1; 8 nucleotides agree with TRBD2. The CDR3 extends over 17 amino acids. The junction had 12 bases not matched to a gene; V was cut back by 4 bases and J by 4 bases. Looked up from germline, CDR1 is MNHEY and CDR2 is SMNVEV (reference sequence). CDR3 sequence (DNA): TGTGCCAGCAGTTCCGGAAGCGGGAGAATCCCGTACAATGAGCAGTTCTTC. As protein: CASSSGSGRIPYNEQFF.

In this sample, this clonotype turned up many times. This chain joins TRBV12-3 or TRBV12-4 and TRBJ1-1, with D unclear. Trimming removed 2 bases at V and 5 bases at J, with 3 bases between. CDR3 size: 11 residues. DNA of the CDR3: TGTGCCAGCAGTTTATGGACTGAAGCTTTCTTT. Translating gives CASSLWTEAFF.

This clonotype was recorded at least ten times. The chain joins TRBV7-6 to TRBJ2-5; no clear D gene. Germline loops: CDR1 SGHVS, CDR2 FNYEAQ. Trimming stripped 1 base from V and 5 bases from J, with 17 bases between. The CDR3 covers 16 residues. CDR3 residues: CASSLEAGPLGETQYF. The CDR3 nucleotides read TGTGCCAGCAGCTTAGAGGCCGGACCGCTGGGGGAGACCCAGTACTTC. The full variable domain, rest sourced from reference TRBV7-6 and TRBJ2-5, is GAGVSQSPRYKVTKRGQDVALRCDPISGHVSLYWYRQALGQGPEFLTYFNYEAQQDKSGLPNDRFSAERPEGSISTLTIQRTEQRDSAMYRCASSLEAGPLGETQYFGPGTRLLVL.

This clonotype has only a few counts. The chain recombines TRBV6-2 or TRBV6-3 with TRBJ2-1; D is perhaps TRBD1 (5 bases). Trimming stripped 0 bases from V and 2 bases from J, with 11 bases between. This CDR3 spans 16 amino acids. Germline values: CDR1 MNHEY, CDR2 SVGEGT. Here the CDR3 DNA reads TGTGCCAGCAGTTACTCCCCGGCAGGGCCCTACAATGAGCAGTTCTTC. This translates into CASSYSPAGPYNEQFF.

The gene calls are TRBV20-1 and TRBJ1-4, with D uncertain. V was cut by 6 bases and J by 8 bases, with 13 bases left in between. CDR1 DFQATT and CDR2 SNEGSKA come from the germline V gene (reference sequence). CDR3 length: 12 residues. The CDR3 loop is CSAEERGEKLFF. In DNA form, the CDR3 reads TGCAGTGCAGAAGAAAGAGGGGAAAAACTGTTTTTT.

This clonotype showed up just a few times. The J gene is TRBJ1-1, the V gene TRBV3-1; D gene ambiguous. The CDR3 is 12 residues long. CDR1 and CDR2 from the germline V gene are LGHDT and YNNKEL (reference sequence). Trimming left V 4 bases short and J 7 bases short, with 10 bases between. The CDR3 spells CASSLGTYEAFF. The CDR3 DNA sequence: TGTGCCAGCAGCCTTGGTACCTATGAAGCTTTCTTT.

This chain joins TRBV24-1 and TRBJ2-1, with D uncertain. The germline V gene encodes CDR1 KGHDR and CDR2 SFDVKD. Trimming left V 4 bases short and J 0 bases short, with 12 bases between. This CDR3 has 16 amino acids. The CDR3 here is CATSELTASSYNEQFF. CDR3 in DNA: TGTGCCACCAGTGAACTGACGGCCAGCTCCTACAATGAGCAGTTCTTC.

This clonotype has a count of ten or more. The chain recombines TRBV28 with TRBJ2-1; TRBD2 matches 13 bases. The CDR3 consists of 13 residues. From germline, CDR1 is MDHEN and CDR2 SYDVKM. The V gene end was trimmed by 5 bases and the J gene end by 14 bases; junction bases not matched to a gene: 6. The CDR3 DNA follows: TGTGCCAGCAGTGGACTAGCGGGGGCATGGGAGTTCTTC. Protein product: CASSGLAGAWEFF.

This clonotype was recorded at least ten times. V is TRBV10-3 and J is TRBJ2-7; no firm D call. Germline V gives CDR1 ENHRY, CDR2 SYGVKD. V lost 5 bases to trimming and J lost 3 bases, with 8 bases between them. There are 12 residues in the CDR3. CDR3 nucleotides: TGTGCCATCAGTTCGACCGACTACGAGCAGTACTTC. The encoded protein is CAISSTDYEQYF.

The V gene is TRBV6-1, the J gene TRBJ1-1; D might be TRBD1 (6 bases). This CDR3 comprises 13 residues. Germline CDR1 and CDR2: MNHNS and SASEGT. V lost 10 bases, J lost 6 bases, and 18 bases lay in between. In DNA, the CDR3 is TGTGCCACCGGGGAAGGGGGGTACTCTGAAGCTTTCTTT. It specifies CATGEGGYSEAFF.

The chain combines TRBV27 with TRBJ1-3; 10 nucleotides line up with TRBD1. With 4 bases clipped from V and 15 bases from J, the junction kept 12 bases outside the gene matches. CDR1 is MNHEY and CDR2 is SMNVEV in the germline V gene (reference sequence). The CDR3 extends over 14 amino acids. The CDR3, as DNA: TGTGCCAGCAGTTCCCGGGACAGGGGCGGCAAGGAATATTTT. It codes for CASSSRDRGGKEYF.

This clonotype showed up many times. This chain uses TRBV2 with TRBJ2-3; 9 bases agree with TRBD2. The CDR3 contains 16 residues. J gave up 2 bases and V 4 bases, and 7 bases lay outside the gene matches. Germline-derived CDR1 and CDR2 are SNHLY and FYNNEI. This chain's CDR3 is CASSGTGLAFTDTQYF. The CDR3 coding sequence is TGTGCCAGCAGTGGTACGGGACTAGCTTTCACAGATACGCAGTATTTT.

The chain employs TRBV27 and TRBJ2-7; no firm D call. The CDR3 length is 12 residues. From germline, CDR1 is MNHEY and CDR2 SMNVEV (reference sequence). V lost 7 bases, J lost 3 bases, and 10 bases lay in between. The CDR3 DNA reads TGTGCCAGCATCGGGTCCTTCTACGAGCAGTACTTC. It codes for CASIGSFYEQYF.

This chain joins TRBV3-1 and TRBJ1-4, with 7 bases matching TRBD1. The trim removed 6 bases at V and 0 bases at J, leaving 4 bases unmatched. The CDR3 runs 15 residues. The germline V gene has CDR1 LGHDT and CDR2 YNNKEL (reference sequence). The CDR3 is CASREDRATNEKLFF. The CDR3 DNA follows: TGTGCCAGCAGAGAAGACAGGGCAACTAATGAAAAACTGTTTTTT.

The rearrangement joins TRBV2 to TRBJ2-3; D perhaps matches TRBD1 (6 bases). This CDR3 comprises 12 residues. V lost 7 bases to trimming and J lost 5 bases, with 10 bases between them. CDR1 is SNHLY, CDR2 FYNNEI, per germline. The CDR3 DNA reads as TGTGCCAGCACCGTACAGGGAGATACGCAGTATTTT. It is translated as CASTVQGDTQYF. Full variable domain (remainder filled in from reference TRBV2 and TRBJ2-3): EPEVTQTPSHQVTQMGQEVILRCVPISNHLYFYWYRQILGQKVEFLVSFYNNEISEKSEIFDDQFSVERPDGSNFTLKIRSTKLEDSAMYFCASTVQGDTQYFGPGTRLTVL.

This clonotype was seen a few times. This chain uses TRBV20-1 with TRBJ1-1; D is possibly TRBD1 (5 bases). CDR1 is DFQATT and CDR2 is SNEGSKA in the germline V gene (reference sequence). The CDR3 length is 13 residues. The germline V and J ends were trimmed by 6 bases and 4 bases, with 15 bases remaining between them. The CDR3 DNA reads as TGCAGTGCCCCCGGGGGTGGGGTCACTGAAGCTTTCTTT. Translated: CSAPGGGVTEAFF.

This clonotype was found many times. This chain joins TRBV20-1 and TRBJ2-1, with TRBD2 matching 12 bases. V shed 6 bases and J 9 bases; nucleotides not matched to a gene: 6. Germline V gene sequence: CDR1 DFQATT, CDR2 SNEGSKA (reference sequence). The CDR3 runs 13 residues. The CDR3, as DNA: TGCAGTGCCCAAGGACTAGCGGGACGTGAGCAGTTCTTC. Protein product: CSAQGLAGREQFF.

Many counts were recorded for this clonotype. J is TRBJ2-2 and V is TRBV6-4, with no clear D. Germline V CDR1 and CDR2: MRHNA, SNTAGT. The CDR3 is made up of 14 amino acids. Trimming shortened V by 4 bases and J by 1 base, and 7 bases separated the two germline ends. CDR3 amino acids: CASSATENTGELFF. Here the CDR3 DNA reads TGTGCCAGCAGTGCTACAGAGAACACCGGGGAGCTGTTTTTT.

This clonotype was counted at least ten times. The J gene is TRBJ2-5, the V gene TRBV10-3; D call uncertain. Germline V gives CDR1 ENHRY, CDR2 SYGVKD. The CDR3 runs to 14 residues. The V end was cut by 0 bases, the J end by 4 bases, with 9 bases between. CDR3 sequence (DNA): TGTGCCATCAGTGAGTCACTCGGGTTAGAGACCCAGTACTTC. Residues: CAISESLGLETQYF.

In its sample, this clonotype was seen a few times. The chain joins TRBV5-6 to TRBJ1-1; 7 bases line up with TRBD1. The CDR3 is made up of 14 amino acids. Germline CDR1 SGHDT, CDR2 YYEEEE. V lost 0 bases to trimming and J lost 3 bases; unmatched junction nucleotides: 2. The CDR3 sequence: CASSLGDSDTEAFF. CDR3 coding DNA: TGTGCCAGCAGCTTGGGGGACAGTGACACTGAAGCTTTCTTT.

This clonotype has a count of ten or more. CDR3 coding DNA: TGTGCCAGCAGTTTAGAGACTAGCGGTACGCAGTATTTT. Encoded protein: CASSLETSGTQYF. The J gene is TRBJ2-3, the V gene TRBV27, with 9 bases lining up with TRBD2. Looked up from germline, CDR1 is MNHEY and CDR2 is SMNVEV (reference sequence). V dropped 2 bases and J dropped 8; count of bases not matched to a gene: 2. The CDR3 contains 13 residues.

This clonotype has a count of ten or more. The rearrangement joins TRBV28 to TRBJ2-3; no definite D call. Germline CDR1 and CDR2: MDHEN and SYDVKM. The ends were cut back, 8 bases at V and 6 bases at J, with 12 bases in the middle. This CDR3 is 12 amino acids long. CDR3 loop: CASSREVDTQYF. DNA for the CDR3: TGTGCCAGCTCAAGGGAAGTGGATACGCAGTATTTT.

This chain links TRBV6-5 with TRBJ1-2, with a tentative D call TRBD1 (6 bases). Germline V gene data show CDR1 as MNHEY and CDR2 as SVGAGI. V was trimmed by 0 bases and J by 2 bases, leaving 10 bases between them. CDR3 size: 15 residues. Here the CDR3 DNA reads TGTGCCAGCAGTTACTCCAGGGGCACCAACTATGGCTACACCTTC. This codes for CASSYSRGTNYGYTF.